This T cell receptor beta chain comes out of a study of CXCR3-negative and CXCR3-positive naive CD8 T cells. Broader study findings: Researchers report that CXCR3-positive naive cells carry more hydrophobic TRB CDR3s than CXCR3-negative naive cells.

CDR3 length: 12 amino acids. In preparing the TRB cDNA libraries, 5' RACE with UMI labels was used. Each CDR3 protein gets one entry in TCRdb, which reprocessed the 5' RACE reads and gives no DNA. Here the sample table reports about 120,000 distinct CDR3 sequences. Naive CD8+ T cells carried a CD45RO-CCR7+CD27+CD95- phenotype. Comment on this clonotype: What it binds is unknown.

This TCR was sampled from a human donor in good health. Some clones in this sample may be carry-over from other donors' samples. The source material was naive CXCR3+ CD8+ T cells from blood. As to subset: CD45RO-CCR7+CD27+CD95- naive CD8+ T cells expressing CXCR3 (TNR3+). This chain joins TRBV12-3 or TRBV12-4 and TRBJ1-5; absent DNA, TCRdb's TRBD1 call cannot be checked. This chain's CDR3 is CASRDSHQPQHF.